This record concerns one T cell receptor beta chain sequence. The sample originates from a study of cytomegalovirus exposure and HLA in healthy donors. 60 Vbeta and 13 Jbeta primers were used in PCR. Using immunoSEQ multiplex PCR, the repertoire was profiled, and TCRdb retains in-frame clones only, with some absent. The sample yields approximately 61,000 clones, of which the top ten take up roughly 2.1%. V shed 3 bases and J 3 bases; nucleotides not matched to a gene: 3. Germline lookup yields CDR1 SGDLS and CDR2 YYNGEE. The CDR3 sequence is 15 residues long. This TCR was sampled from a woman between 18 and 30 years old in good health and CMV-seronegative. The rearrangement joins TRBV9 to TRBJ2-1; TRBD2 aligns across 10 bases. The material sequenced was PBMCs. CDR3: CASSGTSGNYNEQFF. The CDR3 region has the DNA TGTGCCAGCAGCGGGACTAGCGGCAACTACAATGAGCAGTTCTTC.